These T cell receptor beta chains were read from a single sample in a study of cytotoxic CD8 clonotypes in ibrutinib-treated CLL. Clones were read by immunoSEQ multiplex PCR, and TCRdb kept only the in-frame ones, dropping some. Altogether 130,000 or so clones are present, roughly 77% being singletons, with the ten largest covering 25% to 35%. Sequenced material: PBMCs, taken after 12 months of ibrutinib treatment. Source of these receptors: a human donor with chronic lymphocytic leukemia. CDR3s include the opening cysteine and the closing phenylalanine or tryptophan.

TRBJ2-6,TRBV6-4,CASSDGFGANVLTF
TRBJ1-1,TRBV15,CATSGDGELTEAFF
TRBJ1-2,TRBV27,CASSPTGSGYTF
TRBJ1-2,TRBV4-3,CASSQDGSYGYTF
TRBJ1-2,TRBV28,CASSGSGQGNYGYTF
TRBJ2-7,TRBV4-1,CASSQESQGPYEQYF
TRBJ2-3,TRBV27,CASSLGGTSWNTQYF
TRBJ2-5,TRBV27,CARTDRSQRQETQYF
TRBJ1-2,TRBV19,CASSHLRTGRSGYGYTF
TRBJ2-3,TRBV9,CASSLWTSGGGTDTQYF
TRBJ2-1,TRBV11-1,CASRTLAGSHSDNEQFF
TRBJ1-1,TRBV5-1,CASRDIGRNTEAFF
TRBJ2-2,TRBV11-3,CASSFYTGELFF
TRBJ1-6,TRBV10-3,CAISGQGQGNSPLHF
TRBJ1-5,TRBV16,CASRQGVRNQPQHF
TRBJ1-4,TRBV6-5,CASSSPNEKLFF
TRBJ1-3,TRBV11-2,CASSLFGRREGAGNTIYF
TRBJ2-2,TRBV9,CASRGRITGELFF
TRBJ1-5,TRBV19,CASSDRGTQHF
TRBJ1-4,TRBV5-1,CASSSTGATNEKLFF
TRBJ2-7,TRBV6-6,CASRTSGGAGYEQYF
TRBJ1-5,TRBV30,CAWSKGGGMSQPQHF
TRBJ1-1,TRBV14,CASSQALNTEAFF
TRBJ2-7,TRBV28,CASRRGGLVYEQYF
TRBJ2-7,TRBV5-1,CASRQGQTPSSYEQYF
TRBJ2-2,TRBV7-2,CASSPGVAGTGELFF
TRBJ1-6,TRBV6-4,CASTAGNYNSPLHF
TRBJ2-7,TRBV9,CASSVGLADYEQYF
TRBJ2-7,TRBV5-6,CASSSPWGARGEQYF
TRBJ1-2,TRBV28,CASSTQYGYTF
TRBJ2-7,TRBV28,CASRQPGTGAYEQYF
TRBJ1-4,TRBV7-9,CASSSIARRTGLNEKLFF
TRBJ1-3,TRBV25-1,CASSLQRSTGNTIYF
TRBJ2-1,TRBV29-1,CSGRLAGGPNEQFF
TRBJ1-2,TRBV6-4,CASSVDRGNYGYTF
TRBJ1-2,TRBV29-1,CSVENRQGARGYTF
TRBJ2-5,TRBV4-3,CASSQGGLAGIGETQYF
TRBJ1-4,TRBV19,CASSIAWATNEKLFF
TRBJ2-6,TRBV4-1,CASSQDMTASGANVLTF
TRBJ2-1,TRBV5-1,CASSTGDEQFF
TRBJ2-7,TRBV5-1,CASSWGTGYEQYF
TRBJ1-1,TRBV6-5,CASSYSISGRNTEAFF
TRBJ1-4,TRBV9,CASSVDRGSEKLFF
TRBJ1-2,TRBV28,CASSFGVGHGYTF
TRBJ1-1,TRBV19,CASSIRDRVNTEAFF
TRBJ1-1,TRBV28,CATLVNTEAFF
TRBJ2-4,TRBV6-1,CASSHAVAKNIQYF
TRBJ1-4,TRBV19,CASSIRTDPQNNEKLFF
TRBJ1-2,TRBV7-2,CASSLGDRGLNYGYTF
TRBJ1-1,TRBV7-2,CASRTQGPGTEAFF
TRBJ2-7,TRBV19,CASRSLDYEQYF